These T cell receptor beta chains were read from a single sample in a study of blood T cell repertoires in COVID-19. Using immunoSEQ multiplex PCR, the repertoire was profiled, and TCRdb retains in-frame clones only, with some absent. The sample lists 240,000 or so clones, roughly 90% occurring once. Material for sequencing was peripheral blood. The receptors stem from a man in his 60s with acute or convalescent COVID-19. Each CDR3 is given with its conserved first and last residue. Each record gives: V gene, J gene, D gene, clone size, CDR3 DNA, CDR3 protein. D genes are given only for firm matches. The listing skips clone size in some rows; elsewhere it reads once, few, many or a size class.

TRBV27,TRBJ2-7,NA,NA,TGTGCCAGCAGTTTATGGCACTACGAGCAGTACTTC,CASSLWHYEQYF
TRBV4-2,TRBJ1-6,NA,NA,TGTGCCAGCAGCCAAGAGGTGGCAGGTAGATATAATTCACCCCTCCACTTT,CASSQEVAGRYNSPLHF
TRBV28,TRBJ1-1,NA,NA,TGTGCCAGCATGGGCAGGGGAATGAACACTGAAGCTTTCTTT,CASMGRGMNTEAFF
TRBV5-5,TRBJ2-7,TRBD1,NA,TGTGCCAGCAGCTGGTCCGGGACAGGGGGTATCGAGCAGTACTTC,CASSWSGTGGIEQYF
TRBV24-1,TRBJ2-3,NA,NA,TGTGCCACCAGTTCCCTTGGGGAGGGGGGCAGCACAGATACGCAGTATTTT,CATSSLGEGGSTDTQYF
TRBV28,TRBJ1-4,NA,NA,TGTGCCAGCAGTTTAGGGCTGGTCGGGGATGAAAAACTGTTTTTT,CASSLGLVGDEKLFF
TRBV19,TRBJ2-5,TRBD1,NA,TGTGCCAGTAGTATACCAGGGGGCGAGACCCAGTACTTC,CASSIPGGETQYF
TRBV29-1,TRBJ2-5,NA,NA,TGCAGCGTTGTACCAGGCGAGACCCAGTACTTC,CSVVPGETQYF
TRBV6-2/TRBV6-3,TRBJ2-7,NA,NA,TGTGCCAGCAGTCTGGCAGGAACTTACGAGCAGTACTTC,CASSLAGTYEQYF
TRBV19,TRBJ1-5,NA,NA,TGTGCCAGTAGTCGGCTTCCAGGGGCATCCAATCAGCCCCAGCATTTT,CASSRLPGASNQPQHF
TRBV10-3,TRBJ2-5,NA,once,TGTGCCATCAGTGAGCCCCAGGGAAAGGGAGAGACCCAGTACTTC,CAISEPQGKGETQYF
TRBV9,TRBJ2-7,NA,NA,TGTGCCAGCAGCGTAGGAACAGGCGGAACTTCCTACGAGCAGTACTTC,CASSVGTGGTSYEQYF
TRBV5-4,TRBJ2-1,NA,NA,TGTGCCAGCAGCTTGGACCAGTATGAGCAGTTCTTC,CASSLDQYEQFF
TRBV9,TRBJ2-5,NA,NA,TGTGCCAGCAGCCGGGTGGATGAGACCCAGTACTTC,CASSRVDETQYF
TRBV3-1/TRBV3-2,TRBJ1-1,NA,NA,TGTGCCAGCAGCCAAGAGTTAGGGGGGAACACTGAAGCTTTCTTT,CASSQELGGNTEAFF
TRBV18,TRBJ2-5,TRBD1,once,TGTGCCAGCTCAACAGGGGACAGGGACCAGTACTTC,CASSTGDRDQYF
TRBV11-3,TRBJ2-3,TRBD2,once,TGTGCCAGCAGCTTCAGTATAGGCGGGAGGTCAGATACGCAGTATTTT,CASSFSIGGRSDTQYF
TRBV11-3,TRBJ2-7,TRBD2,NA,TGTGCCAGCAGCCGAAAAACGGTAGCGGGAGGGGGCGAGCAGTACTTC,CASSRKTVAGGGEQYF
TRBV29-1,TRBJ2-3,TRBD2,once,TGCAGCGGCGAGACTAGCGGCACAGATACGCAGTATTTT,CSGETSGTDTQYF
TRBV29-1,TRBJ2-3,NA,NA,TGCAGCGTCGGGTTACTTGAGCGGCAGCACACAGATACGCAGTATTTT,CSVGLLERQHTDTQYF
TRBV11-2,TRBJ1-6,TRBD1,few,TGTGCCAGCAGCCGCTCCACCAGGGGGCCGAATTCACCCCTCCACTTT,CASSRSTRGPNSPLHF
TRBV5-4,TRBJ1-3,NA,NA,TGTGCCAGCAGCTTGGGAGCGGGTCCTGGAAACACCATATATTTT,CASSLGAGPGNTIYF
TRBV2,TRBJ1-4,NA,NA,TGTGCCAGCAGACACGACAGACTAGAACAAAAACTGTTTTTT,CASRHDRLEQKLFF
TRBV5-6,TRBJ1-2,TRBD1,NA,TGTGCCAGCAGCGACCAACAGGGGAGGTGGGACTACACCTTC,CASSDQQGRWDYTF
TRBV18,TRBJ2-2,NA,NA,TGTGCCAGCTCACCATCAGGCCTCACCGGGGAGCTGTTTTTT,CASSPSGLTGELFF
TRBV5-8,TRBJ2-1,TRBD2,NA,TGTGCCAGCAGCTTGGTGGGGTCCCTAGCGGGAGGTAGTGAGCAGTTCTTC,CASSLVGSLAGGSEQFF
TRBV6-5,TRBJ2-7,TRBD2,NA,TGTGCCAGCAGGGGACTAGCGGGCTCCTACGAGCAGTACTTC,CASRGLAGSYEQYF
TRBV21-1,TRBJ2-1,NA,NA,TGTGCCAGCATGGAATGTACTAGCGGGGCCAACAATGAGCAGTTCTTC,CASMECTSGANNEQFF
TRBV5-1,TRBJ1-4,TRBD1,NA,TGCGCCAGCAGCTTGGAAACAGGGGGGCTTTCTAATGAAAAACTGTTTTTT,CASSLETGGLSNEKLFF
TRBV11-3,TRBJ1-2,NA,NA,TGTGCCAGCAGCTTAGATCGGCGTTTGGGGGGAAGAGGCTACACCTTC,CASSLDRRLGGRGYTF
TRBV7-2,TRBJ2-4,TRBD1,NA,TGTGCCAGCAGCAAACCGACAGGGGGCGCAGCGATTCAGTACTTC,CASSKPTGGAAIQYF
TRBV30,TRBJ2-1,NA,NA,TGTGCCTGGGCTAAACGTGCGGGAACCTACAATGAGCAGTTCTTC,CAWAKRAGTYNEQFF
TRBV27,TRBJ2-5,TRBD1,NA,TGTGCCAGCAGTTTTTCGACAGGGTGGGTGCAAGAGACCCAGTACTTC,CASSFSTGWVQETQYF
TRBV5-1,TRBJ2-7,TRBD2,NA,TGCGCCAGCAGCTTGGGACTAGCGGGACCCACCTCGGGCGAGCAGTACTTC,CASSLGLAGPTSGEQYF
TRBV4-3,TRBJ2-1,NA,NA,TGCGCCAGCAGCCAAGAGCCAGATAATGAGCAGTTCTTC,CASSQEPDNEQFF
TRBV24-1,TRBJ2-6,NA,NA,TGTGCCACCAGTGATAGCAGGGCTGGGGCCAACGTCCTGACTTTC,CATSDSRAGANVLTF
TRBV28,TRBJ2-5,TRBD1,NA,TGTGCCAGCAGCTTGCGCAGGGGGGAGACCCAGTACTTC,CASSLRRGETQYF
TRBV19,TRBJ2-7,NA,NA,TGTGCCAGTAGTATGGGGATTACAGGGTTAGGATCCTACGAGCAGTACTTC,CASSMGITGLGSYEQYF
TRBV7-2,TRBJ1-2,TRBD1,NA,TGTGCCAGCAGCTTAGGGGACAGGGGAGCGGCAGGCTACACCTTC,CASSLGDRGAAGYTF
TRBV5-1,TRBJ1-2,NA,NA,TGCGCCAGCAGCAGAACCCCGGGACTAGTCAGCTACACCTTC,CASSRTPGLVSYTF
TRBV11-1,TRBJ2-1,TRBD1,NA,TGTGCCAGCAGCCCAGACAGGGTAGGGCAGTTCTTC,CASSPDRVGQFF
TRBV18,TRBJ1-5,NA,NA,TGTGCCAGCTCACCGGCCGCCAGACGGGGCAATCAGCCCCAGCATTTT,CASSPAARRGNQPQHF
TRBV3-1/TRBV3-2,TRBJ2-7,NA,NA,TGTGCCAGCAGCCAAGATAACGGGTCCGAGCAGTACTTC,CASSQDNGSEQYF
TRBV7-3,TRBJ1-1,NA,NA,TGTGCCAGCAGTCCTAGACGGAGGACGAACACTGAAGCTTTCTTT,CASSPRRRTNTEAFF
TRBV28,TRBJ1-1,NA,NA,TGTGCCAGCAGGCCCCCCGGGTATATGAACACTGAAGCTTTCTTT,CASRPPGYMNTEAFF
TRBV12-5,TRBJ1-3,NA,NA,TGTGCTAGTGGTCTGAGAGGGCAGGGGCGCTCTGGAAACACCATATATTTT,CASGLRGQGRSGNTIYF